These T cell receptor delta chains were read from a single sample in a study of Vδ1+ human thymocytes. TCRdb called clones from the multiplex PCR reads again using CATT. The sample yields about 55,000 delta-chain clones, about 15% seen once. The sample was Vdelta1+ gamma-delta thymocytes from the thymus. These receptor sequences come from a boy in the first two years of life who had congenital heart surgery. The CDR3 runs from the conserved cysteine through the conserved F or W. The D gene is left open where the match is weak. For some rows the clone size is stated as once, few or many, or as a class when expanded; others skip it.

abundance,j_gene,v_gene,d_gene,CDR3aa,CDR3nt
.,TRDJ1,TRDV1,.,CALGVHKAFLVSGGSGDKLIF,TGTGCTCTTGGGGTCCACAAGGCCTTCCTAGTCTCTGGGGGATCTGGCGATAAACTCATCTTT
.,TRDJ1,TRDV1,.,CALGEPSSPHTDKLIF,TGTGCTCTTGGGGAACCCTCTTCCCCCCACACCGATAAACTCATCTTT
.,TRDJ1,TRDV1,.,CALGELLREIPIMADKLIF,TGTGCTCTTGGGGAGTTACTACGTGAGATCCCGATTATGGCCGATAAACTCATCTTT
.,TRDJ1,TRDV1,TRDD3,CALGEPTGALTDKLIF,TGTGCTCTTGGGGAACCAACTGGGGCCCTCACCGATAAACTCATCTTT
.,TRDJ1,TRDV1,.,CALGEPTRRGKGKLIF,TGTGCTCTTGGGGAACCTACTAGACGGGGGAAGGGTAAACTCATCTTT
.,TRDJ1,TRDV1,.,CALGESSYLSLGGTDKLIF,TGTGCTCTTGGGGAATCTTCATATCTCAGTTTGGGGGGCACCGATAAACTCATCTTT
.,TRDJ1,TRDV1,TRDD3,CALGGGRGDFLSTDKLIF,TGTGCTCTTGGGGGGGGTAGGGGGGATTTTTTGTCCACCGATAAACTCATCTTT
few,TRDJ4,TRDV3,.,CAFPPTISGPPPLIF,TGTGCCTTTCCACCAACTATCTCGGGGCCGCCACCCCTGATCTTT
.,TRDJ1,TRDV1,TRDD3,CALGELARTGGPTLGTDKLIF,TGTGCTCTTGGGGAACTTGCTCGTACTGGGGGCCCGACACTCGGCACCGATAAACTCATCTTT
.,TRDJ1,TRDV1,.,CALGEPHSIRGTPYTDKLIF,TGTGCTCTTGGGGAACCCCACTCCATACGGGGAACCCCGTACACCGATAAACTCATCTTT
few,TRDJ1,TRDV1,TRDD3,CALGEHVPSGGFAPTDKLIF,TGTGCTCTTGGGGAACACGTCCCCAGTGGGGGATTTGCTCCTACCGATAAACTCATCTTT
few,TRDJ1,TRDV1,.,CALGDLGLPTLLLGVHTDKLIF,TGTGCTCTTGGGGATCTAGGCCTTCCTACCCTTTTACTGGGGGTTCACACCGATAAACTCATCTTT
few,TRDJ1,TRDV1,TRDD2,CAIFRGPSYDTGALGAVGDKLIF,TGTGCCATTTTCCGTGGGCCTTCCTACGATACTGGGGCTTTGGGGGCCGTGGGCGATAAACTCATCTTT
.,TRDJ1,TRDV1,.,CALGEAYLFAKLIF,TGTGCTCTTGGGGAAGCCTACCTCTTCGCTAAACTCATCTTT
few,TRDJ1,TRDV1,TRDD3,CALGFKPPLRRAGGSVIF,TGTGCTCTTGGCTTTAAACCCCCTCTTCGGCGAGCTGGGGGTTCGGTCATCTTT
few,TRDJ1,TRDV1,TRDD3,CALGDGPKRSDTLGDTDKLIF,TGTGCTCTTGGGGACGGCCCTAAGAGGTCGGACACTCTGGGGGACACCGATAAACTCATCTTT
.,TRDJ1,TRDV1,TRDD3,CALGEYNRALPTDWGINKLIF,TGTGCTCTTGGGGAATATAATCGGGCCCTTCCTACCGACTGGGGGATAAATAAACTCATCTTT
once,TRDJ1,TRDV1,.,CALGELGLPADKLIF,TGTGCTCTTGGGGAACTAGGCCTTCCCGCCGATAAACTCATCTTT
few,TRDJ1,TRDV1,.,CALGNFLRGGSRRYTDKLIF,TGTGCTCTTGGGAACTTCCTACGTGGGGGATCAAGGCGGTACACCGATAAACTCATCTTT
few,TRDJ1,TRDV1,.,CALGESPGANKKLIF,TGTGCTCTTGGGGAAAGTCCGGGGGCTAATAAAAAACTCATCTTT
few,TRDJ1,TRDV1,TRDD3,CALDLPYWGVSPSMYTDKLIF,TGTGCTCTGGACCTACCTTACTGGGGGGTTAGTCCCTCGATGTACACCGATAAACTCATCTTT
.,TRDJ2,TRDV1,.,CALGEEWGWKQQLFF,TGTGCTCTTGGGGAGGAATGGGGCTGGAAGCAACAACTCTTCTTT
.,TRDJ1,TRDV1,TRDD3,CALGETSLRLLGDPKYTDKLIF,TGTGCTCTTGGGGAAACTTCCCTACGGTTACTGGGGGACCCCAAGTACACCGATAAACTCATCTTT
.,TRDJ1,TRDV1,TRDD3,CALGDPSGGYAFLHTDKLIF,TGTGCTCTTGGGGACCCAAGTGGGGGATACGCGTTCCTTCACACCGATAAACTCATCTTT
few,TRDJ1,TRDV1,TRDD3,CALGELMVLLGDIGTDKLIF,TGTGCTCTTGGGGAACTGATGGTCCTACTGGGGGATATTGGGACCGATAAACTCATCTTT
few,TRDJ2,TRDV1,.,CALGDFSSWSLGELAQLFF,TGTGCTCTTGGGGATTTTAGTAGTTGGTCCTTAGGTGAATTGGCACAACTCTTCTTT
few,TRDJ1,TRDV1,.,CALGERFLLRLGSLRPKLIF,TGTGCTCTTGGGGAAAGATTCCTACTTAGACTGGGGTCTCTCCGTCCGAAACTCATCTTT
.,TRDJ1,TRDV1,.,CALGELDDHGRCRYTDKLIF,TGTGCTCTTGGGGAACTCGACGACCATGGACGCTGTAGGTACACCGATAAACTCATCTTT
few,TRDJ2,TRDV1,.,CALGELVALRAQDTLTAQLFF,TGTGCTCTTGGGGAACTTGTAGCCCTTCGCGCACAGGACACTTTGACAGCACAACTCTTCTTT
.,TRDJ1,TRDV1,.,CALGERFPWHDKLIF,TGTGCTCTTGGGGAACGATTCCCTTGGCACGATAAACTCATCTTT